The 18 T cell receptor beta chains presented below share a single source sample, sequenced in a study of beta chain features in type 1 diabetes. These receptors lack a known antigen. Overall study results and limits: TCRB CDR3s from Type 1 diabetes patients were moderately but significantly shorter in all four CD4+ subsets.

As every portion of the isolated RNA was reverse transcribed, the sequencing read expressed TCRB transcripts. Method: immunoSEQ multiplex PCR; TCRdb's copy keeps in-frame clones and lacks some. Of about 170,000 clones in the sample, approximately 7.8% were seen once. The sample comprised central memory CD4+ T cells from blood. These receptor sequences come from a middle-aged woman with type 1 diabetes.

The rearrangement links TRBV2 to TRBJ1-1, with D possibly matching TRBD1 (6 bases). Germline CDR1 reads SNHLY; CDR2 reads FYNNEI. The CDR3 extends over 15 amino acids. V dropped 7 bases and J dropped 1 base, with 16 bases sitting between them. CDR3 protein: CASIWGGAPNTEAFF. The CDR3 nucleotides read TGTGCCAGCATCTGGGGGGGCGCCCCGAACACTGAAGCTTTCTTT.

The chain couples TRBV7-2 to TRBJ2-7, with TRBD2 matching 14 bases. Germline V CDR1 and CDR2: SGHTA, FQGNSA. The CDR3 runs 16 residues. Losses at the gene ends were 6 bases for V and 2 bases for J; bases not matched to a gene: 6. DNA of the CDR3: TGTGCCAGCAGGAGGACTAGCGGGGGGTTAACCTACGAGCAGTACTTC. It encodes CASRRTSGGLTYEQYF.

This chain joins TRBV19 and TRBJ2-7; 7 nucleotides align to TRBD1. The CDR3 contains 14 residues. Germline lookup yields CDR1 LNHDA and CDR2 SQIVND (reference sequence). With 1 base clipped from V and 4 bases from J, the junction kept 4 bases outside the gene matches. CDR3 in DNA: TGTGCCAGTAGTATAGCAGCAGGGGGATACGAGCAGTACTTC. This encodes CASSIAAGGYEQYF.

This clone turned up a few times. The J gene is TRBJ2-3, the V gene TRBV5-4, with 8 positions matching TRBD1. This CDR3 has 14 residues. Looked up from germline, CDR1 is SGHNT and CDR2 is YYREEE (reference sequence). The trim removed 2 bases at V and 4 bases at J, leaving 3 bases unmatched. The CDR3 loop reads CASSFDRGSDTQYF. CDR3 bases: TGTGCCAGCAGCTTCGACAGGGGCTCAGATACGCAGTATTTT.

This clone was seen more than once but under ten times. This same CDR3 is encoded by further DNA sequences in the sample. V is TRBV28 and J is TRBJ1-2; D unresolved. Germline V gives CDR1 MDHEN, CDR2 SYDVKM. Deletions cut 2 bases from V and 3 bases from J, with 4 bases between. The CDR3 extends over 12 amino acids. In DNA form, the CDR3 reads TGTGCCAGCAGTTTACAGGACTATGGCTACACCTTC. Translation: CASSLQDYGYTF.

The table lists this clone with many counts. This chain links TRBV2 with TRBJ1-1; possibly TRBD1 for D (5 bases). Trimming took 3 bases from V and 0 from J, leaving 11 bases between them. The CDR3 is 15 residues long. Germline V lookup: CDR1 SNHLY, CDR2 FYNNEI. The CDR3 is CASSERPDMNTEAFF. The CDR3 DNA reads as TGTGCCAGCAGTGAGCGGCCGGACATGAACACTGAAGCTTTCTTT.

The V call is TRBV7-2, the J call TRBJ2-5; the match to TRBD2 covers 7 bases. Germline CDR1 SGHTA, CDR2 FQGNSA. Germline trimming cut 1 base from V and 1 base from J; bases unmatched to any gene: 6. This CDR3 has 16 amino acids. DNA for the CDR3: TGTGCCAGCAGCTTAGTTTTCGGGGGGAGCCAAGAGACCCAGTACTTC. Protein sequence: CASSLVFGGSQETQYF.

This clone has a handful of counts. The chain has TRBV18 and TRBJ1-2, with 8 bases identical to TRBD1. This CDR3 is 12 amino acids long. Trimming cost V 3 bases and J 8 bases; bases outside gene matches: 2. Looked up from germline, CDR1 is KGHSH and CDR2 is LQKENI. CDR3 loop: CASSPQGAGYTF. CDR3 coding DNA: TGTGCCAGCTCACCCCAGGGGGCCGGCTACACCTTC.

This clone was seen a few times. This sequence joins TRBV10-3 and TRBJ1-1; D is possibly TRBD1 (5 bases). The CDR3 is 14 residues long. Per the germline V gene, CDR1 is ENHRY and CDR2 is SYGVKD. V dropped 2 bases and J dropped 2 bases, with 9 bases sitting between them. The CDR3 protein is CAISERQGNTEAFF. CDR3 in DNA: TGTGCCATCAGTGAGAGGCAGGGAAACACTGAAGCTTTCTTT.

The rearrangement joins TRBV4-1 to TRBJ1-2; D is undetermined. Germline CDR1 MGHRA, CDR2 YSYEKL. The CDR3 has 15 amino acids. Trimming shortened V by 2 bases and J by 8 bases, and 18 bases separated the two germline ends. The CDR3, as DNA: TGCGCCAGCAGCCAAAGCGATTCTGTACGCGGGGGCTACACCTTC. The encoded protein is CASSQSDSVRGGYTF.

This clone was detected only a few times. This sequence joins TRBV19 and TRBJ1-1; D might be TRBD1 (6 bases). This CDR3 comprises 13 residues. CDR1 LNHDA and CDR2 SQIVND come from the germline V gene (reference sequence). V lost 8 bases, J lost 11 bases, and 21 bases lay in between. The CDR3 DNA follows: TGTGCCAGTCTGGACAGTCAGACAGCCGGCGCTTTCTTT. Translation gives CASLDSQTAGAFF.

The gene calls are TRBV5-4 and TRBJ2-1; TRBD2 matches 10 bases. The length of the CDR3 is 16 residues. Germline CDR1 SGHNT, CDR2 YYREEE (reference sequence). V shed 1 base and J 7 bases; nucleotides not matched to a gene: 8. Here the CDR3 DNA reads TGTGCCAGCAGCTTGCGTTTAGCGGGGGGCCCGAATGAGCAGTTCTTC. Translated: CASSLRLAGGPNEQFF. Together with reference TRBV5-4 and TRBJ2-1, the CDR3 gives the full variable domain: ETGVTQSPTHLIKTRGQQVTLRCSSQSGHNTVSWYQQALGQGPQFIFQYYREEENGRGNFPPRFSGLQFPNYSSELNVNALELDDSALYLCASSLRLAGGPNEQFFGPGTRLTVL.

The chain joins TRBV19 to TRBJ2-5, with a tentative D call TRBD2 (7 bases). V shed 4 bases and J shed 1 base, with 13 bases lying between them. The CDR3 is 15 amino acids. Germline loops: CDR1 LNHDA, CDR2 SQIVND (reference sequence). The CDR3 region is CASSTSRGGQETQYF. The CDR3 DNA reads as TGTGCCAGTAGTACCTCTAGGGGGGGCCAAGAGACCCAGTACTTC.

This clone was detected a few times. CDR3 nucleotides: TGTGCCAGCAGCTCCCTTGTGGGCGATACGCAGTATTTT. Residues: CASSSLVGDTQYF. This rearrangement joins TRBV5-6 to TRBJ2-3; D is unclear. From germline, CDR1 is SGHDT and CDR2 YYEEEE. V lost 3 bases and J lost 6, with 11 bases in between. The CDR3 has 13 amino acids.

The chain has TRBV5-1 and TRBJ2-1, with TRBD2 matching over 11 bases. Germline V CDR1 and CDR2: SGHRS, YFSETQ. CDR3 size: 14 residues. J lost 5 bases, V lost 6 bases, and 4 bases had no gene match. The CDR3 reads CASMIAGGNNEQFF. The CDR3 coding sequence is TGCGCCAGCATGATAGCGGGAGGGAACAATGAGCAGTTCTTC. The full variable domain, its missing parts supplied by reference TRBV5-1 and TRBJ2-1, is KAGVTQTPRYLIKTRGQQVTLSCSPISGHRSVSWYQQTPGQGLQFLFEYFSETQRNKGNFPGRFSGRQFSNSRSEMNVSTLELGDSALYLCASMIAGGNNEQFFGPGTRLTVL.

The V and J genes are TRBV6-5 and TRBJ1-4; 11 bases are shared with TRBD1. V was pared by 0 bases and J by 3 bases, with 0 bases of the junction left unmatched. Germline CDR1 reads MNHEY; CDR2 reads SVGAGI. CDR3 length: 16 amino acids. The DNA of the CDR3 is TGTGCCAGCAGTTACTCGGGACAGGGGGCTAATGAAAAACTGTTTTTT. This codes for CASSYSGQGANEKLFF.

The CDR3 bases are TGTGCCACCAGCAGATTGACAGGAGGTGCGGATACGCAGTATTTT. This gives the protein CATSRLTGGADTQYF. The chain has TRBV15 and TRBJ2-3, with a weak D call TRBD1 (6 bases). This CDR3 comprises 15 residues. With 2 bases removed from V and 6 bases from J, the gap between germline ends came to 15 bases. CDR1 is LNHNV, CDR2 YYDKDF, per germline (reference sequence). Combining the CDR3 with reference TRBV15 and TRBJ2-3 gives the whole variable domain DAMVIQNPRYQVTQFGKPVTLSCSQTLNHNVMYWYQQKSSQAPKLLFHYYDKDFNNEADTPDNFQSRRPNTSFCFLDIRSPGLGDTAMYLCATSRLTGGADTQYFGPGTRLTVL.

This clone has a handful of counts. The CDR3 region is CASTSGGRTQYF. In DNA form, the CDR3 reads TGCGCCAGCACGTCAGGGGGCCGGACCCAGTACTTC. This rearrangement joins TRBV5-1 to TRBJ2-5, with 8 bases that match TRBD1. Germline values: CDR1 SGHRS, CDR2 YFSETQ. Trimming took 6 bases from V and 7 from J; bases not matched to a gene: 5. This CDR3 has 12 residues.